One sample yielded the 25 T cell receptor beta chains listed below, sequenced in a study of CD8+ T cells in alopecia areata. Noted treatment: oral pan-JAK inhibitor, 5-10 mg twice daily. Alopecia areata patients provided lesional scalp punch biopsies and peripheral blood, both collected for the study. In each case, RNA was isolated and then reverse transcribed into cDNA as the sequencing template. This table comes from immunoSEQ multiplex PCR, and its TCRdb copy is limited to in-frame clones, with some not included. Seen here are around 12,000 clones, approximately 67% observed once, and the top ten hold about 6.5%. Sequencing was performed on skin, taken at week 4, from a patient treated with tofacitinib. The receptors were gathered from a human donor with alopecia areata.

This clone was counted once. The chain recombines TRBV23-1 with TRBJ1-4, with D possibly TRBD1 on 5 matching bases. TRBV23-1 falls under the ORF class, with uncertain function. V lost 6 bases and J 12 bases, leaving 23 bases between the germline ends. CDR3 length equals 15 residues. The CDR3 DNA reads as TGCGCCAGCAGCCGAAACTACCACCGGGACGTGGAACTGTTTTTT. Translation gives CASSRNYHRDVELFF.

The chain is built from TRBV5-1 and TRBJ2-5; no clear D gene. The germline V and J ends were trimmed by 0 bases and 6 bases, with 9 bases remaining between them. The CDR3 runs to 13 residues. Looked up from germline, CDR1 is SGHRS and CDR2 is YFSETQ. This chain's CDR3 is CASSLDPEKTQYF. The CDR3 DNA reads as TGCGCCAGCAGCTTGGATCCAGAGAAGACCCAGTACTTC.

The chain recombines TRBV7-2 with TRBJ1-6; no clear D. The germline CDR1 and CDR2 sequences are SGHTA and FQGNSA. Deletions cut 1 base from V and 4 bases from J, with 11 bases between. The CDR3 covers 16 residues. CDR3 coding DNA: TGTGCCAGCAGCTTAGAATGGGCAGCTTATAATTCACCCCTCCACTTT. It codes for CASSLEWAAYNSPLHF.

This chain joins TRBV28 and TRBJ2-1; 7 bases line up with TRBD2. The CDR3 loop spans 15 amino acids. CDR1 is MDHEN and CDR2 is SYDVKM in the germline V gene. The V gene end was trimmed by 6 bases and the J gene end by 10 bases; junction bases not matched to a gene: 15. Here the CDR3 reads CASSPPGGMGREQFF. As DNA, the CDR3 is TGTGCCAGCAGCCCCCCCGGGGGGATGGGAAGGGAGCAGTTCTTC.

The chain has TRBV27 and TRBJ2-1; the match to TRBD2 covers 8 bases. Germline V gives CDR1 MNHEY, CDR2 SMNVEV (reference sequence). This CDR3 has 14 residues. Losses at the gene ends were 5 bases for V and 5 bases for J; bases not matched to a gene: 5. The CDR3 here is CASSRTSKNNEQFF. For the CDR3, the DNA is TGTGCCAGCAGTCGGACTAGCAAGAACAATGAGCAGTTCTTC.

The chain uses TRBV5-1 and TRBJ2-1, with 10 bases aligning to TRBD2. CDR3 length: 18 residues. Unmatched junction bases numbered 14, after V lost 4 bases and J lost 4 bases. The germline gives CDR1 SGHRS, CDR2 YFSETQ. The CDR3 sequence is CASSHPLASGGAYNEQFF. CDR3 coding DNA: TGCGCCAGCAGCCACCCACTAGCTAGCGGGGGAGCATACAATGAGCAGTTCTTC.

V and J are TRBV5-1 and TRBJ2-7; 12 bases match TRBD2. Trimming at V came to 3 bases and at J to 7 bases, leaving 11 bases not matched to a gene. There are 16 residues in the CDR3. Germline values: CDR1 SGHRS, CDR2 YFSETQ. CDR3 in DNA: TGCGCCAGCAGCTCCCAGACTAGCGGGGGACCCATGGAGCAGTACTTC. This sequence encodes CASSSQTSGGPMEQYF.

This chain links TRBV11-1 with TRBJ2-1, with TRBD2 identical over 7 bases. This CDR3 is 15 amino acids long. J lost 6 bases, V lost 5 bases, and 10 bases had no gene match. Germline values: CDR1 SGHAT, CDR2 FQDESV (reference sequence). The CDR3 here is CASSHVLASGNEQFF. CDR3 coding DNA: TGTGCCAGCAGCCACGTACTAGCGTCCGGCAATGAGCAGTTCTTC.

V and J are TRBV7-6 and TRBJ2-7; D remains unclear. V was shortened by 5 bases and J by 1 base, with 15 bases between the two germline ends. Germline V gene lookup returns CDR1 SGHVS and CDR2 FNYEAQ. CDR3 size: 15 residues. The CDR3 sequence: CASSPQVSSSYEQYF. The CDR3 DNA reads TGTGCCAGCAGCCCCCAGGTCTCCTCGTCCTACGAGCAGTACTTC.

The rearrangement links TRBV15 to TRBJ1-3, with D unclear. CDR3 length: 14 residues. Trimming removed 0 bases at V and 5 bases at J, with 8 bases between. CDR1 is LNHNV and CDR2 is YYDKDF in the germline V gene (reference sequence). The CDR3 bases are TGTGCCACCAGCAGAGAGGGCCGGAGAAACACCATATATTTT. It translates to CATSREGRRNTIYF.

The rearrangement uses TRBV5-6 and TRBJ2-7; either TRBD1 or TRBD2 may fit D (5 bases each). CDR1 SGHDT and CDR2 YYEEEE come from the germline V gene. Trimming removed 2 bases at V and 6 bases at J, with 6 bases between. This CDR3 has 11 residues. DNA for the CDR3: TGTGCCAGCAGCTTTGGGGGCGAGCAGTACTTC. Its translation: CASSFGGEQYF.

The sample holds a few counts of this clone. The chain couples TRBV4-1 to TRBJ2-5, with D uncertain. Germline V gives CDR1 MGHRA, CDR2 YSYEKL. The CDR3 length is 16 residues. V was clipped by 2 bases and J by 2 bases, with 15 bases between them. CDR3 sequence: CASSQRRWLPQETQYF. As DNA, the CDR3 is TGCGCCAGCAGCCAAAGGCGGTGGCTACCTCAAGAGACCCAGTACTTC.

The chain combines TRBV4-2 with TRBJ2-1; possibly TRBD2 for D (6 bases). Germline CDR1 reads LGHNA; CDR2 reads YNFKEQ. Trimming pared 0 bases from V and 7 bases from J, leaving 13 bases between. The CDR3 has 15 amino acids. This CDR3 reads CASSQDLGGVNEQFF. The DNA for the CDR3 is TGTGCCAGCAGCCAAGATCTCGGGGGAGTAAATGAGCAGTTCTTC.

V usage is TRBV7-6 and J usage is TRBJ1-1, with D tentatively TRBD1 (6 bases). The CDR3 is 13 amino acids. The ends were cut back, 0 bases at V and 5 bases at J, with 7 bases in the middle. Germline CDR1 is SGHVS and CDR2 is FNYEAQ. CDR3: CASSLAGATEAFF. The CDR3 coding sequence is TGTGCCAGCAGCTTAGCGGGGGCGACTGAAGCTTTCTTT.

The V gene is TRBV7-8, the J gene TRBJ1-1; TRBD1 agrees at 10 bases. V was clipped by 5 bases and J by 8 bases; unmatched bases: 5. In germline, CDR1 is SGHVS, CDR2 FQNEAQ. The CDR3 totals 13 residues. Written as DNA, the CDR3 is TGTGCCAGCAGCCCTCAGGGACAGGGGGAAGCTTTCTTT. Its translation is CASSPQGQGEAFF.

This chain joins TRBV7-9 and TRBJ2-7; D may be TRBD1 or TRBD2 (5 bases each). The V gene lost 5 bases and the J gene lost 2 bases, with 25 bases spanning the gap. Germline assignment: CDR1 SEHNR and CDR2 FQNEAQ (reference sequence). This CDR3 has 18 amino acids. The CDR3, as DNA: TGTGCCAGCAGCCCATGGTTAGCAAACCGGGACCGAGCCTACGAGCAGTACTTC. It codes for CASSPWLANRDRAYEQYF.

This chain connects TRBV4-1 to TRBJ1-4; D is unclear. This CDR3 is 15 amino acids long. Trimming took off 0 bases at V and 4 bases at J, with 9 bases between the two ends. Germline V gives CDR1 MGHRA, CDR2 YSYEKL. The CDR3 region has the DNA TGCGCCAGCAGCCAAGAGACGGCACGTAATGAAAAACTGTTTTTT. This sequence encodes CASSQETARNEKLFF.

The chain links TRBV6-5 to TRBJ1-5; D remains unclear. In germline, CDR1 is MNHEY, CDR2 SVGAGI. The CDR3 spans 14 residues. Between the trimmed V and J ends, which lost 2 bases and 0 bases, there was a span of 5 bases. CDR3 coding DNA: TGTGCCAGCAGTTACACGAATAGCAATCAGCCCCAGCATTTT. It encodes CASSYTNSNQPQHF.

J is TRBJ1-6 and V is TRBV28; no reliable D call. The CDR3 spans 14 residues. V was trimmed by 3 bases and J by 7 bases, leaving 10 bases between them. The germline CDR1 and CDR2 sequences are MDHEN and SYDVKM. CDR3 residues: CASSFVRENSPLHF. The DNA of the CDR3 is TGTGCCAGCAGTTTCGTCAGAGAGAATTCACCCCTCCACTTT.

The chain combines TRBV5-1 with TRBJ1-2, with TRBD1 as a possible D gene (5 bases). V lost 0 bases to trimming and J lost 4 bases, with 13 bases between them. Germline values: CDR1 SGHRS, CDR2 YFSETQ. This CDR3 has 15 residues. The CDR3 bases are TGCGCCAGCAGCTTGGGGCAGGGAGTTGGCTATGGCTACACCTTC. Translating gives CASSLGQGVGYGYTF.

By share of the sample, this clone is medium-sized. The chain links TRBV20-1 to TRBJ1-4; D remains ambiguous. Germline V lookup: CDR1 DFQATT, CDR2 SNEGSKA (reference sequence). This CDR3 has 10 residues. Trimming removed 6 bases from V and 8 bases from J, with 7 bases in between. The CDR3 reads CSAPREKLFF. The DNA of the CDR3 is TGCAGTGCCCCCCGGGAAAAACTGTTTTTT.

In this sample, this clone turned up a few times. The chain uses TRBV7-8 and TRBJ2-3; D ambiguous. The germline CDR1 and CDR2 sequences are SGHVS and FQNEAQ. Trimming removed 1 base from V and 6 bases from J, with 14 bases in between. This CDR3 has 15 residues. In nucleotides, the CDR3 is TGTGCCAGCAGCTTAGGTTTCGGGTTGGGGGATACGCAGTATTTT. It yields the protein CASSLGFGLGDTQYF.

The V call is TRBV7-3, the J call TRBJ2-5; TRBD2 might be the D (6 bases). Germline-derived CDR1 and CDR2 are SGHTA and FQGTGA. Trimming removed 1 base at V and 3 bases at J, with 9 bases between. The CDR3 is 14 residues long. In DNA form, the CDR3 reads TGTGCCAGCAGCTTAAGTCCGGGGGAAGAGACCCAGTACTTC. It encodes CASSLSPGEETQYF.

The rearrangement uses TRBV5-6 and TRBJ2-2, with 9 bases lining up with TRBD1. The length of the CDR3 is 16 residues. J gave up 3 bases and V 1 base, and 4 bases lay outside the gene matches. The germline CDR1 and CDR2 sequences are SGHDT and YYEEEE. The CDR3 loop reads CASSLKTGGHTGELFF. CDR3 DNA sequence: TGTGCCAGCAGCTTGAAGACAGGGGGACACACCGGGGAGCTGTTTTTT.

The chain carries TRBV5-1 and TRBJ2-3, with 13 bases that match TRBD2. The junction had 6 bases not matched to a gene; V was cut back by 4 bases and J by 4 bases. The CDR3 has 16 residues. Germline V gene sequence: CDR1 SGHRS, CDR2 YFSETQ. The CDR3: CASSQGTSGASDTQYF. The CDR3 bases are TGCGCCAGCAGCCAAGGGACTAGCGGGGCCTCAGATACGCAGTATTTT. Looking up the rest from reference TRBV5-1 and TRBJ2-3 gives the full variable domain: KAGVTQTPRYLIKTRGQQVTLSCSPISGHRSVSWYQQTPGQGLQFLFEYFSETQRNKGNFPGRFSGRQFSNSRSEMNVSTLELGDSALYLCASSQGTSGASDTQYFGPGTRLTVL.